This T cell receptor beta chain originates from a study of cytomegalovirus exposure and HLA in healthy donors (dated 2017 in TCRdb). Describing the broader study: In an earlier analysis of fewer than 750 of the donors, about 260 Gb of sequence data and 100 million or so unique TCR beta sequences from about 190 million T cells were reported. An early release covering roughly 580 HLA-typed donors comprised about 320 gigabases of sequencing data and some 79 million unique TCR sequences. Among the approximately 430 genotyped donors, roughly 80% belonged to the genetic ancestry cluster associated with self-reported Caucasian donors. The study aimed to test whether cataloging public T cell receptors could reveal signatures of past pathogen exposure. The study profiled the T cell repertoires of under 850 subjects by immunosequencing and related them to cytomegalovirus serostatus. Besides the first cohort of approximately 710 subjects, a separate validation cohort made up of roughly 120 different subjects was used. To predict cytomegalovirus infection status, the study brought together high-throughput TCR immunosequencing, statistical association of individual TCRs with disease status, and machine learning. To study patterns of TCR occurrence, a later analysis re-analyzed previously published TCR beta repertoires from 650 to 750 donors and added high-resolution HLA genotyping. Rather than using new phenotypic data, the later analysis identified candidate immune exposures from TCR beta sequences and from how often those sequences occurred across donors. To decide whether each TCR beta V gene segment behaved as functional or pseudogenic, an earlier analysis of 587 of the donors relied on high-throughput TCR beta sequencing. Donor age, sex, ethnicity and CMV serostatus were collected together with the repertoire data. A later genetic analysis used genome-wide SNP genotypes for about 65% of the 666 donors, treating that subset as a discovery cohort. All discovery cohort repertoires had been generated on a single sequencing platform. Class I and class II HLA loci were covered by the typing at four-digit resolution. Typing coverage varied by locus: 629-630 donors for A, B, C, DRB1 and DQB1; 522 for DQA1; about 600 for DPA1; some 470 for DPB1. Four or five DR-DQ haplotypes were handled as single units for association and clustering because linkage in the cohort was strong. Across under 500 genotyped donors of the cohort, an average of about 200,000 unique TCR beta nucleotide sequences per donor were sequenced, and roughly 20% of those sequences were non-productive. Here is what the overall study found, with its caveats: A cluster of highly shared sequence variants was judged likely to be a technical artifact of the sequencing pipeline. In a later analysis, HLA-associated TCR beta chains showed more clonal expansion and lower generation probabilities than non-associated chains that were equally common. This cohort had only TCR beta chains sequenced, and the lack of alpha or paired-chain data limited which features could be detected. Because some donors lacked HLA typing at each locus, the association tests relied only on the typed subset. When HLA alleles, especially DR and DQ, strongly co-occurred, attributing TCR associations to individual alleles was difficult. A later genetic analysis associated a missense DCLRE1C variant with V-gene and J-gene trimming of TCR beta chains, and an independent cohort replicated the association. According to a later analysis, most CMV-associated TCR beta chains appeared to be HLA-restricted, and the HLA associations seemed to be driven largely by CMV exposure. Correlated functional status among segregating V segments might reflect linkage disequilibrium, but an unknown experimental factor could not be ruled out. The 87-base-pair reads could not distinguish some IMGT-functional V segments, including TRBV6-2 and TRBV6-3, so those segments were excluded. In an earlier analysis of some 500 of the donors, most TCR beta V segments appeared in productive rearrangements about 90% or about 30% of the time, broadly matching IMGT annotations. Some 15 rarely observed V segments, including chromosome 9 orphons, were excluded from the earlier analysis of just under 600 of the donors because counts were too low. Immune exposure information for the cohort was limited to CMV serostatus. A further reported finding was that TCR beta sequences accurately predicted the HLA-A and HLA-B alleles for most subjects in the first cohort. Compared with the approximately 700-donor mean, donors in an Asian-associated ancestry cluster had fewer N-insertions in productive TCRs, according to a later genetic analysis. The study listed 150 to 200 TCR beta chains as associated with cytomegalovirus. According to a later analysis, TCR association rates differed among HLA loci, with DRB1 alleles showing the most associated TCRs and HLA-C alleles showing the fewest. The authors suggested that the approach could potentially be generalized to other disease states and immunological phenotypes. While some public TCRs were present in many individuals, most TCR sequences turned up only very rarely across donors. According to a later analysis, parvovirus B19, influenza, CMV and Epstein-Barr virus appeared linked to several top co-occurrence clusters. Presence/absence analyses assumed roughly uniform sequencing depth across donors, an assumption that may not hold. In both the original and validation cohorts, the classifier was reported to diagnose cytomegalovirus status with high specificity and sensitivity. At a false discovery rate of 0.05, a later analysis linked around 15,000 TCR beta sequences to specific HLA alleles. A few of the identified cytomegalovirus-associated TCR beta chains were confirmed in vitro to be specific for cytomegalovirus antigens.

Measured from the cysteine to the phenylalanine, the CDR3 is 14 residues long. Only the CDR3 portion is preserved as DNA: 42 bases, with reading frame beginning at the first base. For CDR1 and CDR2, the germline V gene lists SGHRS and YFSETQ. Relative to germline, V is 1 base shorter and J is 1 base shorter, with 9 bases between their ends. Turning to this clone: Its antigen is still unknown. No per-base quality is available; no much larger clone lies one base away.

The cohort consisted of fewer than 700 healthy bone marrow donors. All cohort members were sampled while nominally healthy, although unrecorded immune exposures were likely present. The donor was CMV seronegative and belonged to the group of around 400 seronegative cohort members. A peripheral blood sample was provided by each donor, and peripheral blood mononuclear cells were used for TCR beta sequencing. The Qiagen DNeasy Blood Extraction Kit was used to extract genomic DNA from the blood cell samples. Library construction relied on the immunoSEQ multiplex PCR assay. For the multiplex PCR, a mixture combining 60 forward primers for TCR Vbeta segments and 13 reverse primers for TCR Jbeta segments was used. A multiplex PCR assay on genomic DNA amplified the CDR3 region of rearranged TCR beta genes. The Illumina HiSeq System was used to sequence the amplified TCR beta libraries as 87-base-pair reads. The authors processed their data as follows. Across the 600 to 700 repertoires, a later analysis counted 80 million or so unique TCR beta chains, around 10 million of which were shared by at least two donors. To remove PCR and sequencing errors, raw reads were error-corrected and collapsed into unique sequences using a nearest-neighbor algorithm that merged closely related sequences. CDR3 sequences were aligned to IMGT reference sequences to assign V, D and J gene segments. For a sequence to be retained, at least a six-nucleotide match to both a V gene segment and a J gene segment was required. A rearrangement counted as productive if the CDR3 had no stop codons and remained in frame with V and J, and every other rearrangement counted as non-productive. CDR3 was defined according to IMGT convention as the region running from the second conserved V-encoded cysteine to the conserved J-encoded phenylalanine. Sequences without an unambiguous match to a single V gene segment were excluded from the earlier analysis of a few hundred of the donors. An earlier analysis of about 600 of the donors called V segments functional above 56.7% productive rearrangements and segregating when the between-donor standard deviation exceeded 5%. A statistical classification framework was built for diagnosing cytomegalovirus status from the catalog of TCR beta chain sequences. In a later analysis, TCR nucleotide sequences were compared against IMGT/GENE-DB human TR gene sequences so that V and J genes could be assigned. A later analysis assigned CDR3 sequences and most-parsimonious VDJ recombination scenarios with the TCRdist pipeline. A later analysis defined each TCR beta chain by its CDR3 amino acid sequence plus V-gene family, and excluded reads lacking a unique V-gene family. In a later analysis, some 600 highly shared, low-generation-probability nucleotide sequences were removed to address suspected cross-contamination and a sequencing artifact. In a later analysis, a clonal expansion index was calculated for each public chain from normalized within-repertoire ranks of inferred template counts. A later analysis computed generation probabilities with a VDJ recombination model fitted to out-of-frame rearrangements, and checked the results against IGoR. In a later analysis, hypergeometric tests were used to score TCR-TCR, TCR-HLA and TCR-CMV co-occurrence, with a repertoire-size bias correction applied to TCR pairs. False discovery rates were estimated in a later analysis by permuting HLA or CMV assignments 20 times. A later analysis grouped co-occurring TCRs with DBSCAN, adding TCRdist sequence similarity when clustering within HLA-allele-positive subsets. Repertoires with fewer than 30,000 or more than 120,000 public chains, plus five repertoires with anomalous nucleotide sharing, were excluded from co-occurrence clustering. What TCRdb holds here is the immuneACCESS table cut down to in-frame rearrangements. Part of the clones is not present; checked against another copy, under half of the missing clones reflect an unresolved V gene, and the others are unexplained. V and J calls and clone size are those listed in that table; D and trimming were worked out from the DNA. In this sample the table shows hundreds of thousands of clones, roughly two thirds of which occur a single time. The ten largest clones add up to around 2% of the sample.

Sequencing was done on a sample of PBMCs. This sequence was found in a female donor in good health and CMV-seronegative. The rearrangement joined TRBV5-1 to TRBJ2-7, and possibly TRBD2, on 5 matching bases. The CDR3 protein sequence reads: CASSLWETSYEQYF. DNA sequence: TGCGCCAGCAGCTTGTGGGAGACTTCCTACGAGCAGTACTTC.